This T cell receptor (beta chain) originates from a study of early T cells in non-severe SARS-CoV-2 infection (dated by TCRdb to the early 2020s). Regarding the study in general: Because TCR sequencing relied on bulk RNA taken from unsorted whole blood, pairing of alpha and beta chains was not possible.

Set within a cohort of healthcare workers in London, UK, this nested case-control study involved weekly PCR testing of nasopharyngeal swabs along with blood sampling. Healthcare workers were recruited during the week of the UK lockdown, between 23 and 31 March 2020, and followed weekly for up to 16 weeks. The CDR3 spans 14 residues, from the cysteine through the phenylalanine. Of the read, only the CDR3 DNA is kept; its 42 bases are in frame from base 1. As encoded in the germline V gene, CDR1 is KGHSH while CDR2 is LQKENI. Compared with germline, V lacks 5 bases and J lacks 2 bases; bases without a gene match: 4. This clonotype was observed a few times. This clone's antigen is unknown. Per-nucleotide qualities are absent, and no much larger clonotype sits a single base away. Library method: 5' RACE. TCRdb shows the sequencer as NextSeq 500. To correct for sequencing error and PCR bias, the TCR library protocol tagged individual cDNA molecules with unique molecular identifiers. TCR alpha and beta chains were both sequenced, and the abundances of alpha and beta sequences in each sample were closely correlated with each other. The original methods were these. Decombinator V4 was used to perform V gene, J gene and CDR3 annotation of TCR sequences. Expanded TCRs were defined as changing significantly between any two time points under a Poisson model with p below 0.0001. TCR abundances were normalised to the total number of TCRs sequenced per sample and were expressed as counts per million. TRAV1-2 paired with TRAJ12, TRAJ20 or TRAJ33 defined MAIT TCRs, while TRAV10 paired with TRAJ18 defined iNKT TCRs. VDJdb, accessed 1 November 2021, was searched for CMV, EBV and SARS-CoV-2 annotated TCRs, excluding TCRs annotated for multiple antigens. TCRdb reworked the public reads: Q25 trimming with fastp, MiXCR clone assembly, productive beta chains retained. Duplicate CDR3 protein sequences are folded into a single record with the most common DNA and genes. TCRdb's processing, not the study's, gives the V and J calls here. This sample is represented by about 79,000 distinct CDR3 sequences; around 10% of them were singletons. Approximately 4.5% of the sample lies in the top ten.

Paper-wide results and their limitations: VDJdb matching was skewed toward anti-spike CD8 responses and likely underestimated virus-specific expansions, missing private and CD4 specificities.

The sequenced material came from whole blood. The receptor chain draws on TRBV18 and TRBJ1-1; TRBD1 fits 8 bases in the junction. This TCR was sampled from an adult who was a healthcare worker with PCR-confirmed SARS-CoV-2 infection or an uninfected control (not recorded which). The encoded CDR3 is CASSAGQGNTEAFF. The sequenced DNA: TGTGCCAGCTCAGCTGGACAGGGTAACACTGAAGCTTTCTTT.